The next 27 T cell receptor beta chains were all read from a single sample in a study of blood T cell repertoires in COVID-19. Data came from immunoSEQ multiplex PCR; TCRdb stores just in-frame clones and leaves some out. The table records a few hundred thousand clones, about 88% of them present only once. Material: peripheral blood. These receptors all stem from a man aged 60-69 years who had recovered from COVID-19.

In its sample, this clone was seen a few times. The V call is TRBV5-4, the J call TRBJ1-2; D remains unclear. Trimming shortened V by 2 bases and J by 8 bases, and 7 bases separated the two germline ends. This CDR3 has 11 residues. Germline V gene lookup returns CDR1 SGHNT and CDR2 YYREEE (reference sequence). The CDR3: CASSLTGGYTF. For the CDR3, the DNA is TGTGCCAGCAGCTTAACGGGGGGCTACACCTTC.

The CDR3 DNA reads TGTGCCAGTAGGTATACTAGCGCCTCAGATACGCAGTATTTT. Amino acid sequence: CASRYTSASDTQYF. This rearrangement joins TRBV19 to TRBJ2-3; 7 bases line up with TRBD2. V was pared by 6 bases and J by 4 bases, with 7 bases of the junction left unmatched. This CDR3 has 14 residues. The germline V gene has CDR1 LNHDA and CDR2 SQIVND (reference sequence).

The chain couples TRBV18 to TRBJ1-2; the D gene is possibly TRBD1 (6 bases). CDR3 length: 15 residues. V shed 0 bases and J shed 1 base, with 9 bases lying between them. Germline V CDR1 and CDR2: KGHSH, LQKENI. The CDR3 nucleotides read TGTGCCAGCTCACCACCGGGACAAATTAACTATGGCTACACCTTC. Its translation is CASSPPGQINYGYTF.

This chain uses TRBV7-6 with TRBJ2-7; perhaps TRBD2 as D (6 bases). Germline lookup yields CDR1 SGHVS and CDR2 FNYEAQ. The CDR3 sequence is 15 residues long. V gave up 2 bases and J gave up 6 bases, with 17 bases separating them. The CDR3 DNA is TGTGCCAGCAGCTTAACGTCCGGGGGAGTCGCCGAGCAGTACTTC. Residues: CASSLTSGGVAEQYF. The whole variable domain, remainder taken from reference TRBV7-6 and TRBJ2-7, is GAGVSQSPRYKVTKRGQDVALRCDPISGHVSLYWYRQALGQGPEFLTYFNYEAQQDKSGLPNDRFSAERPEGSISTLTIQRTEQRDSAMYRCASSLTSGGVAEQYFGPGTRLTVT.

CDR3 DNA sequence: TGTGCCAGCGGTACCGGGGAGAGGGGGGGACATTGGGAGCAGTACTTC. This gives the protein CASGTGERGGHWEQYF. The rearrangement uses TRBV21-1 and TRBJ2-7; the table names TRBD2, a call not compared with the DNA. TRBV21-1 is a listed pseudogene. This CDR3 comprises 16 residues.

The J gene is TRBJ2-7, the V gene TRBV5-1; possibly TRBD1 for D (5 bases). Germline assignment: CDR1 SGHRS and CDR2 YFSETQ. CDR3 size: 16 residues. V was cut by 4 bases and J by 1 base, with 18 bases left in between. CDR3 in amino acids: CASSPNSATASYEQYF. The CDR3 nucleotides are TGCGCCAGCAGCCCCAACTCCGCGACAGCTTCCTACGAGCAGTACTTC.

The CDR3 region has the DNA TGTGCCAGCAGCTTAGGGGGAGTCACCAACCGAATAACGCAGTATTTT. Translated, it gives CASSLGGVTNRITQYF. This chain links TRBV11-2 with TRBJ2-3; perhaps TRBD2 as D (5 bases). The CDR3 length is 16 residues. Trimming left V 1 base short and J 9 bases short, with 20 bases between. Germline V gives CDR1 SGHAT, CDR2 FQNNGV.

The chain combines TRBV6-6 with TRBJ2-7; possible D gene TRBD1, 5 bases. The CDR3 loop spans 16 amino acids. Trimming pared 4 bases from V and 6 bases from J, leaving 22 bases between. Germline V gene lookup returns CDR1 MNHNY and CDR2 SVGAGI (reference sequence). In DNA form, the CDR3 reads TGTGCCAGCAGTTTATTTGGTTGGAATCAGGGAACCGAGCAGTACTTC. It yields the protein CASSLFGWNQGTEQYF.

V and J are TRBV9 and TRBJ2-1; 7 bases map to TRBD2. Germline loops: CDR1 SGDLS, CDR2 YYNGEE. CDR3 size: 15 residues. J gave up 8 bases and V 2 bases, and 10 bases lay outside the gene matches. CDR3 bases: TGTGCCAGCAGCGTGAGTGCGGGGGAGGGCGATGAGCAGTTCTTC. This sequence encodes CASSVSAGEGDEQFF. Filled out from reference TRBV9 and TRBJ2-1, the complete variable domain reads DSGVTQTPKHLITATGQRVTLRCSPRSGDLSVYWYQQSLDQGLQFLIQYYNGEERAKGNILERFSAQQFPDLHSELNLSSLELGDSALYFCASSVSAGEGDEQFFGPGTRLTVL.

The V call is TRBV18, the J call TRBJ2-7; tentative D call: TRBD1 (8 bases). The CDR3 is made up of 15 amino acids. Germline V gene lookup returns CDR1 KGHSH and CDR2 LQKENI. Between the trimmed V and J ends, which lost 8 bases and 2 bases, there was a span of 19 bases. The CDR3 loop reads CASGGAGQGTYEQYF. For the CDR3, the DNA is TGTGCCAGCGGGGGGGCAGGACAGGGAACCTACGAGCAGTACTTC.

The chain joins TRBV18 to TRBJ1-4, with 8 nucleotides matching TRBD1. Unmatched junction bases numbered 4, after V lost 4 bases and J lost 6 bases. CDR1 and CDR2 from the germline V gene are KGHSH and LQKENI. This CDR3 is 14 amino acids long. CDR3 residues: CASSRGQVDEKLFF. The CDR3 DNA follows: TGTGCCAGCTCACGGGGACAGGTAGATGAAAAACTGTTTTTT.

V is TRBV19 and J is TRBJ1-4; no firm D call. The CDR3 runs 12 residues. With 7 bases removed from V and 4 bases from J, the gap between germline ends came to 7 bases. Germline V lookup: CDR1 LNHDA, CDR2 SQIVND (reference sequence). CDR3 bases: TGTGCCAGTAATCGACTTAATGAAAAACTGTTTTTT. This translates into CASNRLNEKLFF.

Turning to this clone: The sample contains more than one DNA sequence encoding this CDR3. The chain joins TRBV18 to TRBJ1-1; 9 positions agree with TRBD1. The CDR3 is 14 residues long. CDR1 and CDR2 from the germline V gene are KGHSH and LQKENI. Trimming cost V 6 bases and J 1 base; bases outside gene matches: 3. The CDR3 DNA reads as TGTGCCAGCTCGCAACAGGGGGCGAACACTGAAGCTTTCTTT. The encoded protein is CASSQQGANTEAFF. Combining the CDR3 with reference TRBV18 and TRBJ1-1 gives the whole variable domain NAGVMQNPRHLVRRRGQEARLRCSPMKGHSHVYWYRQLPEEGLKFMVYLQKENIIDESGMPKERFSAEFPKEGPSILRIQQVVRGDSAAYFCASSQQGANTEAFFGQGTRLTVV.

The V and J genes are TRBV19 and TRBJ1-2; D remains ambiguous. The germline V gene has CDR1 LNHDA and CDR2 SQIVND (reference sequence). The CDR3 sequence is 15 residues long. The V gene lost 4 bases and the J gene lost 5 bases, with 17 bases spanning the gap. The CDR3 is CASSTRSGRAYGYTF. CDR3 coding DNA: TGTGCCAGTAGTACTAGGAGTGGGCGGGCGTATGGCTACACCTTC.

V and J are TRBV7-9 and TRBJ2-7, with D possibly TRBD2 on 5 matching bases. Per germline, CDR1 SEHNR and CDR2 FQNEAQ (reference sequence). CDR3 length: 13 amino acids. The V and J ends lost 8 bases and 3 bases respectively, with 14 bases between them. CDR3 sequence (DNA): TGTGCCAGCGGGCGGGCAGGAATCTACGAGCAGTACTTC. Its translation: CASGRAGIYEQYF. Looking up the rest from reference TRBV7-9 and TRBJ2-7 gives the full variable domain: DTGVSQNPRHKITKRGQNVTFRCDPISEHNRLYWYRQTLGQGPEFLTYFQNEAQLEKSRLLSDRFSAERPKGSFSTLEIQRTEQGDSAMYLCASGRAGIYEQYFGPGTRLTVT.

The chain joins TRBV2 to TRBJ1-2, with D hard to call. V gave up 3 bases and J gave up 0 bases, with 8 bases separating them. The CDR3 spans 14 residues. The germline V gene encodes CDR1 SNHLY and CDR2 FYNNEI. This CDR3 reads CASSDAGTNYGYTF. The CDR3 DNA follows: TGTGCCAGCAGTGATGCGGGGACTAACTATGGCTACACCTTC.

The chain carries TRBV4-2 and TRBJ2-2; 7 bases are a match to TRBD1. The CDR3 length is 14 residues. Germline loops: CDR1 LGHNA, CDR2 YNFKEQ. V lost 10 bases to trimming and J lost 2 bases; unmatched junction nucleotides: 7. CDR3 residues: CATGTVRNTGELFF. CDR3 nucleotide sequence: TGTGCCACCGGGACAGTTAGAAACACCGGGGAGCTGTTTTTT.

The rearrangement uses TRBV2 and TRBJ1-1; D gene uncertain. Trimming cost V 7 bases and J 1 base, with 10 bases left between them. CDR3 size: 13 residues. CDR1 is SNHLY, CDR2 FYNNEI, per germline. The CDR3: CASKDSGNTEAFF. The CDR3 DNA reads TGTGCCAGCAAGGACTCGGGGAACACTGAAGCTTTCTTT.

The DNA of the CDR3 is TGTGCCAGCAGCCCAGACAGGGCGAATAATTCACCCCTCCACTTT. Its protein is CASSPDRANNSPLHF. V is TRBV27 and J is TRBJ1-6; 7 positions match TRBD1. Germline V lookup: CDR1 MNHEY, CDR2 SMNVEV (reference sequence). V lost 6 bases, J lost 5 bases, and 7 bases stayed unmatched. The CDR3 contains 15 residues.

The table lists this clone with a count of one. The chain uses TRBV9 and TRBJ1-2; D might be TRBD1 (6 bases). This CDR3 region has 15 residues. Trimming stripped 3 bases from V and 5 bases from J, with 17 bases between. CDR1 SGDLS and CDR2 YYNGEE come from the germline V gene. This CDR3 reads CASSAAWGPDYGYTF. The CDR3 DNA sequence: TGTGCCAGCAGCGCCGCTTGGGGGCCAGATTATGGCTACACCTTC. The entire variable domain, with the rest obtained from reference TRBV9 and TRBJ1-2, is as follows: DSGVTQTPKHLITATGQRVTLRCSPRSGDLSVYWYQQSLDQGLQFLIQYYNGEERAKGNILERFSAQQFPDLHSELNLSSLELGDSALYFCASSAAWGPDYGYTFGSGTRLTVV.

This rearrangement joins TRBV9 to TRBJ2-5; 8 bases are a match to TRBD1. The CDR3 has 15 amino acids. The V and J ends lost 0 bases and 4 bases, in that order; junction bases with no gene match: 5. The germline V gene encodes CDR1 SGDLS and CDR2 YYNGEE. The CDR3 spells CASSVGYRGRETQYF. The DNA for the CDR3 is TGTGCCAGCAGCGTAGGTTACAGGGGGAGAGAGACCCAGTACTTC.

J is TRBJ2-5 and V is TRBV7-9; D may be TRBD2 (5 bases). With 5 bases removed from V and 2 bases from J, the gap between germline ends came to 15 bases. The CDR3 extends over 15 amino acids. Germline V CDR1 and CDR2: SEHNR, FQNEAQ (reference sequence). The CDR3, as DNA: TGTGCCAGCAGCCCCGAGGGTGGTAAGCAAGAGACCCAGTACTTC. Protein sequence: CASSPEGGKQETQYF.

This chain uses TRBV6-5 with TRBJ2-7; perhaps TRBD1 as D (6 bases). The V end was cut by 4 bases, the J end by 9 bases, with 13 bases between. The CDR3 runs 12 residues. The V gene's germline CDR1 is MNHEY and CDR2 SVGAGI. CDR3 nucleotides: TGTGCCAGCAGTTCCCCAGGGACACCGCAGTACTTC. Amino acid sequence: CASSSPGTPQYF.

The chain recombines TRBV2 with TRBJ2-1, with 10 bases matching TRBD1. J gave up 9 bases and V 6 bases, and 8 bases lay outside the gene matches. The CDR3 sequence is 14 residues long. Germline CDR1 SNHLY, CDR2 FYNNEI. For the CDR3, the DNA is TGTGCCAGCAGGTCCCCGGGACAGGGGTTTGAGCAGTTCTTC. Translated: CASRSPGQGFEQFF.

The CDR3 loop reads CASSSTGYNEQFF. For the CDR3, the DNA is TGTGCCAGCAGTTCGACAGGTTACAATGAGCAGTTCTTC. The chain has TRBV27 and TRBJ2-1, with D perhaps matching TRBD1 (6 bases). The V and J ends lost 4 bases and 4 bases respectively, with 8 bases between them. Germline V gene sequence: CDR1 MNHEY, CDR2 SMNVEV (reference sequence). This CDR3 spans 13 amino acids.

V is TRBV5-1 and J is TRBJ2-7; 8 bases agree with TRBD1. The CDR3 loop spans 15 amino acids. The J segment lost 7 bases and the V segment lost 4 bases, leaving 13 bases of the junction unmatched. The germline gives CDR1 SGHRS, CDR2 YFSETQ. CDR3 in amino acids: CASSPMLDRGGEQYF. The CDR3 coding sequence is TGCGCCAGCAGCCCGATGCTCGACAGGGGTGGAGAGCAGTACTTC.

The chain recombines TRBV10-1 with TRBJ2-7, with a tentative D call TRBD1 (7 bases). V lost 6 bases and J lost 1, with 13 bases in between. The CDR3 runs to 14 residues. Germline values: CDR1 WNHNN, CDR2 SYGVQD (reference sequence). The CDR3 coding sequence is TGCGCCAGCAGCCCGACAGGGAGGTCCTACGAGCAGTACTTC. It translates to CASSPTGRSYEQYF.